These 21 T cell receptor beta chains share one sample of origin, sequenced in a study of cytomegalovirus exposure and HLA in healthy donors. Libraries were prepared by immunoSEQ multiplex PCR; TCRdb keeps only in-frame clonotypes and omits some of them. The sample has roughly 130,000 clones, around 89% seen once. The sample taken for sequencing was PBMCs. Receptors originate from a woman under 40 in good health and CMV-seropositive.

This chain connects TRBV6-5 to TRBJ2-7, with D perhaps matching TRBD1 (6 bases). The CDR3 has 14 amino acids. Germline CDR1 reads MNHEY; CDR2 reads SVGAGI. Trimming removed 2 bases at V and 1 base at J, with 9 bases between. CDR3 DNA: TGTGCCAGCAGTTACGGCAGGGGTTCCTACGAGCAGTACTTC. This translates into CASSYGRGSYEQYF.

CDR3 residues: CASSLGLQGVGYTF. The CDR3 nucleotides are TGTGCCAGCAGCTTAGGGTTGCAGGGGGTTGGCTACACCTTC. V and J are TRBV7-2 and TRBJ1-2, with 7 bases lining up with TRBD1. V gave up 1 base and J gave up 7 bases; unmatched junction bases: 6. The germline gives CDR1 SGHTA, CDR2 FQGNSA. CDR3 length: 14 amino acids.

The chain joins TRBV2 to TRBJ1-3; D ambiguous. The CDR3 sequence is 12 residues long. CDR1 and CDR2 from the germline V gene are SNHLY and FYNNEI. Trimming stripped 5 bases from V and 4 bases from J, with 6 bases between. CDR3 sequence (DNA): TGTGCCAGCAGTTTACAAGGAAACACCATATATTTT. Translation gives CASSLQGNTIYF.

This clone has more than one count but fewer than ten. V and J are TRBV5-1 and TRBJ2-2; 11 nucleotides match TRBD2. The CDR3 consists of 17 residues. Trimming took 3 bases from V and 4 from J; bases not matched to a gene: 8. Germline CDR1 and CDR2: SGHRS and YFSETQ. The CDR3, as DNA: TGCGCCAGCAGCTCCGCCATAGCGGGAGGGGGCACCGGGGAGCTGTTTTTT. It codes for CASSSAIAGGGTGELFF.

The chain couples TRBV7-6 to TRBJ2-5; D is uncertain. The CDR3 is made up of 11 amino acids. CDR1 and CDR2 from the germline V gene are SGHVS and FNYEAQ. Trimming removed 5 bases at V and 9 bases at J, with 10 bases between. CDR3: CASSPVWPQYF. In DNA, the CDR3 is TGTGCCAGCAGCCCCGTGTGGCCCCAGTACTTC.

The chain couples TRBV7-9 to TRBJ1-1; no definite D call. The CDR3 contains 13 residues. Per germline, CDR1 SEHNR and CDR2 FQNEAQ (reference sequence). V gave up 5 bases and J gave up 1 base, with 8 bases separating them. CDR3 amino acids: CASSTTTNTEAFF. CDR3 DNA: TGTGCCAGCAGCACCACAACGAACACTGAAGCTTTCTTT.

CDR3 region: CASSIHTRATISPQHF. DNA for the CDR3: TGTGCCAGCAGCATCCACACGAGGGCCACCATATCGCCCCAGCATTTT. This rearrangement joins TRBV21-1 to TRBJ1-5. TRBV21-1 represents a pseudogene. The CDR3 extends over 16 amino acids.

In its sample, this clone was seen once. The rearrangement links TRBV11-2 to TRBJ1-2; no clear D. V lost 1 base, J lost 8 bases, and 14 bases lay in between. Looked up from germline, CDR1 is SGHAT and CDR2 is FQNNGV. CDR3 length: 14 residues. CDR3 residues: CASSLVGRPGGYTF. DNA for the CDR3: TGTGCCAGCAGCTTAGTCGGCAGGCCTGGCGGCTACACCTTC.

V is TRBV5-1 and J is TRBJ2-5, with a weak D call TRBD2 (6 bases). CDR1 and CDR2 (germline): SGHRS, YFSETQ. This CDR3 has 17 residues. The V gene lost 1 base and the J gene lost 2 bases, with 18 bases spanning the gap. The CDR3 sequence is CASSLNVGGGPQETQYF. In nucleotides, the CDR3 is TGCGCCAGCAGCTTGAATGTGGGGGGAGGTCCGCAAGAGACCCAGTACTTC.

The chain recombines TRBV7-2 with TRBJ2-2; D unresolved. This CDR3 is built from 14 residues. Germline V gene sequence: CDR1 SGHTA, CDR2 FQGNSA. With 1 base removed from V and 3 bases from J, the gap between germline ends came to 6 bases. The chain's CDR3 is CASSLGSHTGELFF. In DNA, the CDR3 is TGTGCCAGCAGCTTAGGTAGTCACACCGGGGAGCTGTTTTTT.

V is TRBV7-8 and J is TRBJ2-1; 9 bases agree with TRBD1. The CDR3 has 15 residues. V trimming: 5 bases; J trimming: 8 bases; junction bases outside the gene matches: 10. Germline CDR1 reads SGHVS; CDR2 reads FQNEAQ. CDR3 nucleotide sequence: TGTGCCAGCAGCCCCGACAGGGGGGGTAACGATGAGCAGTTCTTC. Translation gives CASSPDRGGNDEQFF.

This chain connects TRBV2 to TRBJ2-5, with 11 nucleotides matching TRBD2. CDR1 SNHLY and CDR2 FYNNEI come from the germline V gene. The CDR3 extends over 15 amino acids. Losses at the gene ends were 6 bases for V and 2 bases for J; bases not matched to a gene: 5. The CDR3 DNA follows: TGTGCCAGCAGGGGGACTAGCGGAAGGCAAGAGACCCAGTACTTC. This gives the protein CASRGTSGRQETQYF.

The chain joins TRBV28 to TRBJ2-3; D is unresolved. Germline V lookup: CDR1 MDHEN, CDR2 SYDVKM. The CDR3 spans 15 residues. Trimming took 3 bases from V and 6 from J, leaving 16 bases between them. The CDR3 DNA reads TGTGCCAGCAGTTTCTCAGGTGCGTTGTCGGATACGCAGTATTTT. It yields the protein CASSFSGALSDTQYF.

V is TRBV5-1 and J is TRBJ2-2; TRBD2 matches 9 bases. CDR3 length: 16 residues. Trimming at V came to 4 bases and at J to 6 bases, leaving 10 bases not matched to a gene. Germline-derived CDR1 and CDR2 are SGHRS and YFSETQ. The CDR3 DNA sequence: TGCGCCAGCAGCGGAACCGGGACTAGCTTCTCCGGGGAGCTGTTTTTT. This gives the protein CASSGTGTSFSGELFF.

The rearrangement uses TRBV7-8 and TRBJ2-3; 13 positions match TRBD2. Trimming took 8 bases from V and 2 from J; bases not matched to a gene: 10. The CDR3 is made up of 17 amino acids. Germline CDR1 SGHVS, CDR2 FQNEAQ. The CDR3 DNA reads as TGTGCCAGCCGACTATGGACTAGCGGGGGCCACACAGATACGCAGTATTTT. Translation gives CASRLWTSGGHTDTQYF.

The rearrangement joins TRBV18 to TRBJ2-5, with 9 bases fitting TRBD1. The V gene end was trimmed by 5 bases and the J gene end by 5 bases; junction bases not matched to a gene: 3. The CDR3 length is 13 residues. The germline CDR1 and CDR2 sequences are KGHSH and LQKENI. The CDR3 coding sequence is TGTGCCAGCTCATCACAGGGGGCGGAGACCCAGTACTTC. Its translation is CASSSQGAETQYF.

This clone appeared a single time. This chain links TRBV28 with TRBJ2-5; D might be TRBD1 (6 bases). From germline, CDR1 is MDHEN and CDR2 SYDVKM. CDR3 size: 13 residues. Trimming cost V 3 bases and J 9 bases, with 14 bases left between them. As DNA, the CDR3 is TGTGCCAGCAGTTTGAACAGGGACCAGGCCCAGTACTTC. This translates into CASSLNRDQAQYF.

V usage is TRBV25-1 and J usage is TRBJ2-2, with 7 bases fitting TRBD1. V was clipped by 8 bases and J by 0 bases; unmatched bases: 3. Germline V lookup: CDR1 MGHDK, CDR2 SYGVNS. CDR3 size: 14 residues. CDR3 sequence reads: CASSDRSNTGELFF. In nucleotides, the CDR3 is TGTGCCAGCTCGGACAGGTCGAACACCGGGGAGCTGTTTTTT.

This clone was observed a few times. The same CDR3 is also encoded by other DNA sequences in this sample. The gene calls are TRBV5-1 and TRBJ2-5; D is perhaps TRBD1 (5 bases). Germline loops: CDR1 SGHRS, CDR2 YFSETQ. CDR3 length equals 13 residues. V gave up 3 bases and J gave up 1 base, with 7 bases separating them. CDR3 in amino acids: CASSSGIQETQYF. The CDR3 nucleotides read TGCGCCAGCAGCTCAGGGATCCAAGAGACCCAGTACTTC.

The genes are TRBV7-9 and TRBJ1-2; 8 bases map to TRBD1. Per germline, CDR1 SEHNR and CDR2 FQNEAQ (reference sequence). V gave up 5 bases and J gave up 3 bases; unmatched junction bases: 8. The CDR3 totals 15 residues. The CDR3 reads CASSPRTGSDYGYTF. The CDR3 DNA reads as TGTGCCAGCAGCCCCAGGACAGGGTCCGACTATGGCTACACCTTC.

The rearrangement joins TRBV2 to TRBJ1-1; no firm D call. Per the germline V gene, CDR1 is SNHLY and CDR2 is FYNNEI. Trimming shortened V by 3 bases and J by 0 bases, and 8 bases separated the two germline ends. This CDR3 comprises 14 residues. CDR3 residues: CASSEAIMNTEAFF. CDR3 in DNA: TGTGCCAGCAGTGAGGCCATCATGAACACTGAAGCTTTCTTT.